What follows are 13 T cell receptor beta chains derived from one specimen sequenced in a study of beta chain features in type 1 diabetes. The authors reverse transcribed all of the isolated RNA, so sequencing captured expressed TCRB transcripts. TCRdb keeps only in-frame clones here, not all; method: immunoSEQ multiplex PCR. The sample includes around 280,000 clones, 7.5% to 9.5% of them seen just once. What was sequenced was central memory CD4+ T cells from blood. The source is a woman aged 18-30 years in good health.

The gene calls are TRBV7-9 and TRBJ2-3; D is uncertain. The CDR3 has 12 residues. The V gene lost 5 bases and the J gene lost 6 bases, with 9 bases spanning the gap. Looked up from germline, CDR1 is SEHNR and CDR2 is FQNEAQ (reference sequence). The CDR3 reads CASSPKRDTQYF. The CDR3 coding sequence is TGTGCCAGCAGCCCTAAGAGGGATACGCAGTATTTT.

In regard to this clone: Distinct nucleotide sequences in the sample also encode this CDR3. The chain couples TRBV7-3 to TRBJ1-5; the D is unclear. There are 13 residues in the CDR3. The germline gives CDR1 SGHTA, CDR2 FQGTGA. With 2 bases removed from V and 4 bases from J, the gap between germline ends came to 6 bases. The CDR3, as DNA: TGTGCCAGCAGCTTAGAAAGGAATCAGCCCCAGCATTTT. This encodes CASSLERNQPQHF.

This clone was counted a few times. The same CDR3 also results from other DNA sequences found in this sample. CDR3 nucleotides: TGTGCCAGCAGCTTGGCCTCGGGCACTGAAGCTTTCTTT. This encodes CASSLASGTEAFF. The chain links TRBV7-9 to TRBJ1-1; no clear D. The CDR3 is 13 residues long. Trimming left V 3 bases short and J 4 bases short, with 9 bases between. CDR1 is SEHNR, CDR2 FQNEAQ, per germline (reference sequence).

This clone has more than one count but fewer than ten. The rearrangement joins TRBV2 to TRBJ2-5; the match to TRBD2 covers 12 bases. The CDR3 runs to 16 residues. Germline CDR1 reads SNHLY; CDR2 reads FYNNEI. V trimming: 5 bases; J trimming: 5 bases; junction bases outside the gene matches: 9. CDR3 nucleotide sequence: TGTGCCAGCAGTTACCTAGCGGGAGGGCCGGGTGAGACCCAGTACTTC. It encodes CASSYLAGGPGETQYF.

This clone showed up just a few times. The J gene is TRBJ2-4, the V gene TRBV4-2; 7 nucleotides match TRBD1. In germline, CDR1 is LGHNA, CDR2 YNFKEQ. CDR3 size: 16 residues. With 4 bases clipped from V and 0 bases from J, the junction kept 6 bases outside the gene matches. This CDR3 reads CASSPTGSLAKNIQYF. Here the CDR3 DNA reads TGTGCCAGCAGCCCGACAGGGTCTCTAGCCAAAAACATTCAGTACTTC.

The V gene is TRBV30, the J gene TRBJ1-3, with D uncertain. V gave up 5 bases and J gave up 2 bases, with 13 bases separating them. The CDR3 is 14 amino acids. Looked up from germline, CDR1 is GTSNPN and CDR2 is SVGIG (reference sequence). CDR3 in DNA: TGTGCCTGGTCGAAGGGAATAACTGGAAACACCATATATTTT. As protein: CAWSKGITGNTIYF.

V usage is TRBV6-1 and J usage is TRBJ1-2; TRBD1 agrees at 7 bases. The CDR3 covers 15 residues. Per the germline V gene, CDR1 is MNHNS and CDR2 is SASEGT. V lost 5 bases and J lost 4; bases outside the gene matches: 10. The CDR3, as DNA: TGTGCCAGCAGTCCGAAACAGGGGTCTAGCTATGGCTACACCTTC. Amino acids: CASSPKQGSSYGYTF.

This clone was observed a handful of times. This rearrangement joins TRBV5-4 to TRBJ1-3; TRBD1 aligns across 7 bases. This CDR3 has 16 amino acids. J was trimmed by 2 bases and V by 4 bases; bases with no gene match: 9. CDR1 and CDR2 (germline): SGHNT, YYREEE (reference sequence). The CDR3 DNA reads TGTGCCAGCAGCCCGGCGGACAGGAGTGCTGGAAACACCATATATTTT. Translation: CASSPADRSAGNTIYF.

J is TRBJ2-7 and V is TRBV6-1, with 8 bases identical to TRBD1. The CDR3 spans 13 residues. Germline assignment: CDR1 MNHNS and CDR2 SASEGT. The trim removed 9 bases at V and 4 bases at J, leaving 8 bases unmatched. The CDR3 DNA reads TGTGCCAGAGGACTACGGACAGGGTACGAGCAGTACTTC. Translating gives CARGLRTGYEQYF.

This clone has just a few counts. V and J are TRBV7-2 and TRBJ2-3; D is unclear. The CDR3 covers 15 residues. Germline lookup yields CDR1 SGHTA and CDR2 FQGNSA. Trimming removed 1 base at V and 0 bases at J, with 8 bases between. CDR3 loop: CASSLDLLSTDTQYF. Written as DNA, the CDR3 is TGTGCCAGCAGCTTAGACCTGTTGAGCACAGATACGCAGTATTTT.

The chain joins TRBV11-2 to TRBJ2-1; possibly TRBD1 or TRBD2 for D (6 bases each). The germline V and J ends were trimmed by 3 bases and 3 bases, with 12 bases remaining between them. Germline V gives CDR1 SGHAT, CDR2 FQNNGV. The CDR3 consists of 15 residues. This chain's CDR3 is CASSFAGQNYNEQFF. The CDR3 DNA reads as TGTGCCAGCAGCTTTGCGGGACAAAACTACAATGAGCAGTTCTTC.

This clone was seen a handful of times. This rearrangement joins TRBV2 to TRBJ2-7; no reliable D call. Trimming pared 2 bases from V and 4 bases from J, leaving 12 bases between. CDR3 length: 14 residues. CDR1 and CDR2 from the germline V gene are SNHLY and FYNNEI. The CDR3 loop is CASSEQGIMYEQYF. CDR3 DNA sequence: TGTGCCAGCAGTGAACAAGGTATTATGTACGAGCAGTACTTC.

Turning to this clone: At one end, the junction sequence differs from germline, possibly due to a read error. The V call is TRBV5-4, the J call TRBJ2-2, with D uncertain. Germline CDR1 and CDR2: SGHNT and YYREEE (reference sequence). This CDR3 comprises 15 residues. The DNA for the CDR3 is TGCGCCAGCAGCTTGGTAGGAGTAACCACCGGGGAGCTGTTTTTT. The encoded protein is CASSLVGVTTGELFF.